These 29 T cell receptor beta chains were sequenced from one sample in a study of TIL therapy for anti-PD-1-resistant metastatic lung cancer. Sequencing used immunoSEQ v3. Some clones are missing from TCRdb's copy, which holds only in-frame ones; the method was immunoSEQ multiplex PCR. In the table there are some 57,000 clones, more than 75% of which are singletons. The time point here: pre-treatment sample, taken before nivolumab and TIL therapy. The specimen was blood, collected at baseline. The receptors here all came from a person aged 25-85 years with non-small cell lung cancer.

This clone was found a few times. CDR3 nucleotides: TGTGCCAGCAGTGAATCCGAGATGGCGGTGAGCTACGAGCAGTACTTC. Residues: CASSESEMAVSYEQYF. The chain employs TRBV2 and TRBJ2-7; D remains ambiguous. The CDR3 sequence is 16 residues long. V lost 2 bases and J lost 3, with 17 bases in between. CDR1 SNHLY and CDR2 FYNNEI come from the germline V gene.

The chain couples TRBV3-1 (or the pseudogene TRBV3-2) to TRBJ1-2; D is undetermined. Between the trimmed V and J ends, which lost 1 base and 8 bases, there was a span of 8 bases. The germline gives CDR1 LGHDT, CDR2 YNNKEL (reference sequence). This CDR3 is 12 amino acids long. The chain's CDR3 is CASSQGPTGYTF. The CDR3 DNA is TGTGCCAGCAGCCAAGGCCCGACGGGCTACACCTTC.

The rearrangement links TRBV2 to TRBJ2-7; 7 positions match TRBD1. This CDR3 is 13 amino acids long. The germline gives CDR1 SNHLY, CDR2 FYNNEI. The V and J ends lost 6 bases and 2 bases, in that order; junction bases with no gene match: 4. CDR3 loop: CASSTGTAYEQYF. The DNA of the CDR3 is TGTGCCAGCAGCACCGGGACAGCCTACGAGCAGTACTTC.

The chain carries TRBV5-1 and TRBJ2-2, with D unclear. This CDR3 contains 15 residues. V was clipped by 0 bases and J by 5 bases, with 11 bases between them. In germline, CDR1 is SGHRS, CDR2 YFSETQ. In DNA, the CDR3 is TGCGCCAGCAGCTTGGAATCGATAGAAACCGGGGAGCTGTTTTTT. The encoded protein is CASSLESIETGELFF.

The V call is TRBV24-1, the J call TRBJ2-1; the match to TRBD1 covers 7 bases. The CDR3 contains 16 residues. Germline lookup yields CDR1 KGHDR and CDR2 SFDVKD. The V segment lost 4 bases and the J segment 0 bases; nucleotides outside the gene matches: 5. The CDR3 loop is CATSDPTGSSYNEQFF. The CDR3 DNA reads TGTGCCACCAGTGACCCGACAGGGAGCTCCTACAATGAGCAGTTCTTC.

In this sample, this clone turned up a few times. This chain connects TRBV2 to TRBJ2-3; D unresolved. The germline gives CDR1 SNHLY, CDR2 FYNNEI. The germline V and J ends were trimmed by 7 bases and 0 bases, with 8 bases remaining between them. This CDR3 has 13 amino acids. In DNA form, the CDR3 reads TGTGCCAGCAATACCTTGAGCACAGATACGCAGTATTTT. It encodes CASNTLSTDTQYF.

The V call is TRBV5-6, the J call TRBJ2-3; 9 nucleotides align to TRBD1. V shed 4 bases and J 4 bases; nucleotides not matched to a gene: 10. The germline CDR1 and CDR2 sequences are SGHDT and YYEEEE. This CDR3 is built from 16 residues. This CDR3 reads CASSLTGGAGSDTQYF. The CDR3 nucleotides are TGTGCCAGCAGCCTCACAGGGGGCGCGGGATCAGATACGCAGTATTTT.

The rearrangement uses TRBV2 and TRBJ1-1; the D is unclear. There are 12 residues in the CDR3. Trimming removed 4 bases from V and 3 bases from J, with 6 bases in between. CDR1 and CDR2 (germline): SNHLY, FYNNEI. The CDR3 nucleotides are TGTGCCAGCAGTGTGGTCTACACTGAAGCTTTCTTT. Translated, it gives CASSVVYTEAFF.

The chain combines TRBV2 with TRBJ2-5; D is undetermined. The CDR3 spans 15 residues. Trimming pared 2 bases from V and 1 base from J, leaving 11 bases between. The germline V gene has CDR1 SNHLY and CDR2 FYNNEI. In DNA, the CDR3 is TGTGCCAGCAGTGAAAACGCCGGCTTCCAAGAGACCCAGTACTTC. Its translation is CASSENAGFQETQYF.

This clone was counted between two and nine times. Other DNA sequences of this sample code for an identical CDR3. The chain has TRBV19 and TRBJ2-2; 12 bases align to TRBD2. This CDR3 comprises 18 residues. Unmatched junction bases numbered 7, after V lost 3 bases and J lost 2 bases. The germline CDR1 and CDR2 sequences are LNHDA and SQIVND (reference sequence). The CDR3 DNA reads TGTGCCAGTAGTATCATGACTAGCGGGGGACCTAACACCGGGGAGCTGTTTTTT. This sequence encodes CASSIMTSGGPNTGELFF. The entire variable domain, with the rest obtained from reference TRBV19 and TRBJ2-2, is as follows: DGGITQSPKYLFRKEGQNVTLSCEQNLNHDAMYWYRQDPGQGLRLIYYSQIVNDFQKGDIAEGYSVSREKKESFPLTVTSAQKNPTAFYLCASSIMTSGGPNTGELFFGEGSRLTVL.

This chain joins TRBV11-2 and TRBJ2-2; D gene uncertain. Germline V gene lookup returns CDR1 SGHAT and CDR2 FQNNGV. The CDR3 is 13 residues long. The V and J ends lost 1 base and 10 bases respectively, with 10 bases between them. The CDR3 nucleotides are TGTGCCAGCAGCTTAGGGTCCCTCCCGGAGCTGTTTTTT. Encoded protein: CASSLGSLPELFF.

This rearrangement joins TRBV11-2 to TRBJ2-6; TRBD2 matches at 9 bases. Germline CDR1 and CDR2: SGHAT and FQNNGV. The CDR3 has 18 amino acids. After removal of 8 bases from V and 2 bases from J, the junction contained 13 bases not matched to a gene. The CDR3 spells CASFDLAGESPGANVLTF. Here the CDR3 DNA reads TGTGCCAGCTTTGACTTAGCGGGAGAGTCACCTGGGGCCAACGTCCTGACTTTC.

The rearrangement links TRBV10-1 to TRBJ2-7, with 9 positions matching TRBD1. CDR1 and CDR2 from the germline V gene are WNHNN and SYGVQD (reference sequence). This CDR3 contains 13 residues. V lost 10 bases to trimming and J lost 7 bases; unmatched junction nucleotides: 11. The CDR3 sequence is CATPGQGLEEQYF. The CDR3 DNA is TGCGCCACCCCGGGACAGGGATTAGAAGAGCAGTACTTC.

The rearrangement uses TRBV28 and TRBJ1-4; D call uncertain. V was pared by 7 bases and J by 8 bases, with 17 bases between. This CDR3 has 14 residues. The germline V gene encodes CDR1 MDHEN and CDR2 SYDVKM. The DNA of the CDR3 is TGTGCCAGCACCCCGCCCGCCGAGCGAGAAAAACTGTTTTTT. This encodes CASTPPAEREKLFF.

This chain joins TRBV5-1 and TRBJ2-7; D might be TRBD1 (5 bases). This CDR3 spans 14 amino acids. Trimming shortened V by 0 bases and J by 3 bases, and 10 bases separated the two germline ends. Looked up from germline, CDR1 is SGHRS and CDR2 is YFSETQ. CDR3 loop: CASSLADSYYEQYF. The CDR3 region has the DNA TGCGCCAGCAGCTTGGCCGACAGCTACTACGAGCAGTACTTC.

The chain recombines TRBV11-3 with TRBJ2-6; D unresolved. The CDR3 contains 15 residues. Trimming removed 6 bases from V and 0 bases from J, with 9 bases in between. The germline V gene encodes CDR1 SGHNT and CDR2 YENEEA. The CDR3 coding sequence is TGTGCCAGCAGTCCCGGTATCTCTGGGGCCAACGTCCTGACTTTC. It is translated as CASSPGISGANVLTF.

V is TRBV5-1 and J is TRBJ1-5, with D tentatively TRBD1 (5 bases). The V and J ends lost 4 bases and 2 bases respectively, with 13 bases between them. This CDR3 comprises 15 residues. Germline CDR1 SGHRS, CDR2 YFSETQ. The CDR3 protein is CASSPEGLGNQPQHF. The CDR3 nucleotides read TGCGCCAGCAGCCCCGAGGGGTTAGGCAATCAGCCCCAGCATTTT.

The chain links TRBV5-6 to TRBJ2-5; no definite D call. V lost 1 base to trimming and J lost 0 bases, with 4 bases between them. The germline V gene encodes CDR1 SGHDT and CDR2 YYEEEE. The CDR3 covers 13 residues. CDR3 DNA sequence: TGTGCCAGCAGCTTGACCCACCAAGAGACCCAGTACTTC. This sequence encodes CASSLTHQETQYF.

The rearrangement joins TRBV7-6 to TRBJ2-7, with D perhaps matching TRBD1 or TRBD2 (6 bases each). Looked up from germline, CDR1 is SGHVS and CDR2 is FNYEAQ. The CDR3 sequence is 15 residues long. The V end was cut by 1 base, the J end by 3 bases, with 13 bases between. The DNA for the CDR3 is TGTGCCAGCAGCTTAGGCGGAGGGGGAGGCTACGAGCAGTACTTC. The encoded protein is CASSLGGGGGYEQYF.

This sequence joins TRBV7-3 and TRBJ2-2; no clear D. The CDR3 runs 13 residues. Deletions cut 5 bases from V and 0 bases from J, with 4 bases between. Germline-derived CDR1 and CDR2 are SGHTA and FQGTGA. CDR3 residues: CASSASNTGELFF. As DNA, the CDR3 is TGTGCCAGCAGCGCATCGAACACCGGGGAGCTGTTTTTT.

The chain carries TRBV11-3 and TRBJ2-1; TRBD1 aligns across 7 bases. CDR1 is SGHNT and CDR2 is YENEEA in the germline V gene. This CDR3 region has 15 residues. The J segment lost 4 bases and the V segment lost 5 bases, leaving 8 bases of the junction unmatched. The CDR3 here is CASSLRDSGYNEQFF. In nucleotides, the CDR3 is TGTGCCAGCAGCCTTCGGGACAGCGGATACAATGAGCAGTTCTTC. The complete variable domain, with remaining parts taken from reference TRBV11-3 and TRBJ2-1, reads EAGVVQSPRYKIIEKKQPVAFWCNPISGHNTLYWYLQNLGQGPELLIRYENEEAVDDSQLPKDRFSAERLKGVDSTLKIQPAELGDSAVYLCASSLRDSGYNEQFFGPGTRLTVL.

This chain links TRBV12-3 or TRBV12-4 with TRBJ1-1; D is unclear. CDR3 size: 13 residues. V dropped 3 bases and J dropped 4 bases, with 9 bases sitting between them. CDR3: CASSFLGTTEAFF. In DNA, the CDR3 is TGTGCCAGCAGTTTCTTGGGTACCACTGAAGCTTTCTTT.

This CDR3 reads CASRSFGGGGYTF. The CDR3 region has the DNA TGTGCCAGCAGATCTTTTGGGGGGGGAGGCTACACCTTC. V and J are TRBV2 and TRBJ1-2; D might be TRBD1 (5 bases). CDR3 length: 13 amino acids. Germline V gives CDR1 SNHLY, CDR2 FYNNEI. The ends were cut back, 6 bases at V and 8 bases at J, with 16 bases in the middle.

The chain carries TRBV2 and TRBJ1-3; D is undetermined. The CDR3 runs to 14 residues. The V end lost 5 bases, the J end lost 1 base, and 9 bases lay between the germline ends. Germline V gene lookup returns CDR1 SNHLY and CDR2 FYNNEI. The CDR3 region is CASSLVGSGNTIYF. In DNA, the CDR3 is TGTGCCAGCAGTCTTGTCGGGTCTGGAAACACCATATATTTT.

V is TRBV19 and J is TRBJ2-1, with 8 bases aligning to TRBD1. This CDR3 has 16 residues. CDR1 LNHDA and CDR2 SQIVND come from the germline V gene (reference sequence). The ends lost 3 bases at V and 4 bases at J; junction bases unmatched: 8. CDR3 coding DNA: TGTGCCAGTAGTATCTTACTGGACAGGGCTTACAATGAGCAGTTCTTC. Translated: CASSILLDRAYNEQFF.

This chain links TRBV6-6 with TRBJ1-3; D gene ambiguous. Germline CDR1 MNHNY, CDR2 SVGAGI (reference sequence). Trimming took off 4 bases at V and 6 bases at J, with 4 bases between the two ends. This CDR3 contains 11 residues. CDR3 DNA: TGTGCCAGCAGTTCTTCAAACACCATATATTTT. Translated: CASSSSNTIYF.

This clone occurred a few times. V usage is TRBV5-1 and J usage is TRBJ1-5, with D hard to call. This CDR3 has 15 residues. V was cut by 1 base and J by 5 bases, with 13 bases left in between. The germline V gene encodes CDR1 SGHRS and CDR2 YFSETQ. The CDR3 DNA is TGCGCCAGCAGCTTGAATGGAGGCGCTTATCAGCCCCAGCATTTT. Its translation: CASSLNGGAYQPQHF.

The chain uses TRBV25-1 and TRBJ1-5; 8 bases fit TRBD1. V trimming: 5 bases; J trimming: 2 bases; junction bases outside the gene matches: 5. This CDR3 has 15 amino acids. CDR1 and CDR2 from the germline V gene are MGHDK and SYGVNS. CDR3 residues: CASSPTGVGNQPQHF. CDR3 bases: TGTGCCAGCAGTCCGACAGGGGTGGGCAATCAGCCCCAGCATTTT.

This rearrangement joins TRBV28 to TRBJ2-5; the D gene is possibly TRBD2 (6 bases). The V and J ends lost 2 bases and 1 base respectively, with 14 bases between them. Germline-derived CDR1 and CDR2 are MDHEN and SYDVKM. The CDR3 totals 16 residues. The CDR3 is CASSLGSGPLQETQYF. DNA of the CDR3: TGTGCCAGCAGTTTAGGCAGCGGGCCTCTCCAAGAGACCCAGTACTTC.